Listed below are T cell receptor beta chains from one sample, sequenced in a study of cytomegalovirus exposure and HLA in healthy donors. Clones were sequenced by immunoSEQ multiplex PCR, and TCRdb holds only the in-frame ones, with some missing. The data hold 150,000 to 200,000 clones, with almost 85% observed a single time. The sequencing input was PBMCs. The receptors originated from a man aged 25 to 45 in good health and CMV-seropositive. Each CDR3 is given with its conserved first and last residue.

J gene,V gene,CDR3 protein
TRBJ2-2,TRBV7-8,CASATAGGHTGELFF
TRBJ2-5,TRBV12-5,CASGPRDQETQYF
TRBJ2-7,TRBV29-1,CSVSTSDYEQYF
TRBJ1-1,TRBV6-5,CASARGRDTEAFF
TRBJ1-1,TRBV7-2,CASSLQGTNTEAFF
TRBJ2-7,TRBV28,CASSFNGGEQYF
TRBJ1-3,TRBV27,CASRPRGSSGNTIYF
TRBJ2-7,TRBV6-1,CASSATGSTYEQYF
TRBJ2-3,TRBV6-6,CASTQSTDTQYF
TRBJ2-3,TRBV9,CASSVEVGAPTDTQYF
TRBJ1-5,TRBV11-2,CASSLEGQASQPQHF
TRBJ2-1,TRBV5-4,CASSREILLANEQFF
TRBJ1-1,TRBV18,CASSSRADTEAFF
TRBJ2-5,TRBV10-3,CAISESGLAGVKTQYF
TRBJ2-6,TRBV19,CASSIDQGSGANVLTF
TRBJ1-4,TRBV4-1,CASSPEEAGWGSGEKLFF
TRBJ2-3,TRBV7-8,CASSARGLRNLQYF
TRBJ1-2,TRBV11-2,CASSLSDRGYGYTF
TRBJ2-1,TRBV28,CASSLLNWAGEQFF
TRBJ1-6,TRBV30,CAWGSGQRNSPLHF
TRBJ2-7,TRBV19,CASSIVGGRAEQYF
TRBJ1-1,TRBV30,CAGTGGTEAFF
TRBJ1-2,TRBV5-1,CGRPGNYGYTF
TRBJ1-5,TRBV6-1,CASSQGQGASSNQPQHF
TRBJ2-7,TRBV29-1,CSGQGSREQYF
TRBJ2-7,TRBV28,CASTPGGSGQGYVSEQYF
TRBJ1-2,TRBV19,CASSKDRSGGYTF
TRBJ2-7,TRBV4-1,CASSQSWTSGSYEQYF
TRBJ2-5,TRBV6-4,CASSETSGGQETQYF
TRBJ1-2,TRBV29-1,CSVLTGATGGYTF
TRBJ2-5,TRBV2,CASSESFREPKTQYF
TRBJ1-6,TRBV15,CATSQFFNSPLHF
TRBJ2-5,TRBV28,CASSMPGAEGRETQYF
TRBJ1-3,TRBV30,CAWSVRGSGNTIYF
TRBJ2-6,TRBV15,CATSRVRSGANVLTF
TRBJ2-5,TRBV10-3,CAISLGRGETQYF
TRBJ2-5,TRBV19,CASSNGLQETQYF
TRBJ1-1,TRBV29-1,CSVEAQGQATGFEYTEAFF
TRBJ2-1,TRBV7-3,CASSKSQGSSYNEQFF
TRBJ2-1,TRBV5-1,CASSVQHHPGLIQETSSYNEQFF
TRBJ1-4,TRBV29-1,CSVGGQLNEKLFF
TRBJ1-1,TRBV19,CASSTRTGVYTEAFF